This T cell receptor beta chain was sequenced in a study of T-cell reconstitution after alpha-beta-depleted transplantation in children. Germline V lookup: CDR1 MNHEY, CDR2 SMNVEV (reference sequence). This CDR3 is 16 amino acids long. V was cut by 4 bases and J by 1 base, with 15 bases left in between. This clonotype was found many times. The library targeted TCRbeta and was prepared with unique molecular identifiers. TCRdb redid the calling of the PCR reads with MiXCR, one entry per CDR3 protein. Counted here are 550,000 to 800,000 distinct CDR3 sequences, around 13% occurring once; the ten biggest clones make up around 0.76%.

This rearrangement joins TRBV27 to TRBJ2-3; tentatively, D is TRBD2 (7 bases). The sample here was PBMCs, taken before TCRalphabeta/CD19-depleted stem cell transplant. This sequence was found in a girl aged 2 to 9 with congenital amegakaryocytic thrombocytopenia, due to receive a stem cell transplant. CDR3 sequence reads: CASSSLRGGGTDTQYF. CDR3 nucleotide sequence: TGTGCCAGCAGTTCCCTTAGGGGGGGAGGCACAGATACGCAGTATTTT.